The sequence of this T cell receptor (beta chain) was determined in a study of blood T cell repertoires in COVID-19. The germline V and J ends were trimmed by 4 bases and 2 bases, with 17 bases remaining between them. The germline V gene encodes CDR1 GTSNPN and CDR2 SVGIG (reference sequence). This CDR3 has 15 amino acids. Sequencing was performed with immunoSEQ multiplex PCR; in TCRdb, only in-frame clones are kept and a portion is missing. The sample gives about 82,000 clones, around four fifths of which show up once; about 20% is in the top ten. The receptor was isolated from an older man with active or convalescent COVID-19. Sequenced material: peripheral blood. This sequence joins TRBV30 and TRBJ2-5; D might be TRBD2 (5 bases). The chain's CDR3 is CAWKPHPDWQETQYF. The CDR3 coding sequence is TGTGCCTGGAAGCCCCACCCGGACTGGCAAGAGACCCAGTACTTC.